Below are 7 T cell receptor beta chains sequenced from a single sample in a study of cytomegalovirus exposure and HLA in healthy donors. The PCR had 60 Vbeta and 13 Jbeta primers. Clones were read by immunoSEQ multiplex PCR, and TCRdb kept only the in-frame ones, dropping some. The table has roughly 140,000 clones, 75% to 80% seen once. The sequenced sample consisted of PBMCs. The receptors originated from a man younger than 35 in good health and CMV-seronegative.

The genes are TRBV30 and TRBJ2-5; D is unclear. V lost 2 bases, J lost 4 bases, and 11 bases lay in between. Germline V gene data show CDR1 as GTSNPN and CDR2 as SVGIG (reference sequence). The CDR3 is 13 residues long. In DNA, the CDR3 is TGTGCCTGGAGTCAATGGGCCATAGAGACCCAGTACTTC. Translating gives CAWSQWAIETQYF.

This clone was counted only a few times. The rearrangement joins TRBV18 to TRBJ1-5, with no clear D. The V gene lost 2 bases and the J gene lost 6 bases, with 14 bases spanning the gap. The germline CDR1 and CDR2 sequences are KGHSH and LQKENI. This CDR3 has 15 amino acids. This CDR3 is CASSPDSGSGQPQHF. CDR3 sequence (DNA): TGTGCCAGCTCACCAGATTCGGGGTCGGGTCAGCCCCAGCATTTT.

This clone was seen just once. The genes are TRBV7-2 and TRBJ2-2, with TRBD2 as a possible D gene (6 bases). The CDR3 spans 16 residues. Germline CDR1 is SGHTA and CDR2 is FQGNSA. Trimming stripped 6 bases from V and 1 base from J, with 15 bases between. This chain's CDR3 is CASSRAGLLNTGELFF. CDR3 bases: TGTGCCAGCAGTCGGGCGGGACTCCTGAACACCGGGGAGCTGTTTTTT.

CDR3 region: CASSLGQLGNTIYF. Written as DNA, the CDR3 is TGCGCCAGCAGCTTGGGACAGTTAGGAAACACCATATATTTT. The chain links TRBV5-1 to TRBJ1-3, with D possibly being TRBD1 (5 bases). This CDR3 has 14 amino acids. The germline V gene has CDR1 SGHRS and CDR2 YFSETQ. Trimming took off 0 bases at V and 4 bases at J, with 8 bases between the two ends.

This clone has more than one count but fewer than ten. The rearrangement links TRBV19 to TRBJ2-7; 7 positions agree with TRBD2. The CDR3 consists of 15 residues. V dropped 5 bases and J dropped 0; count of bases not matched to a gene: 7. Germline loops: CDR1 LNHDA, CDR2 SQIVND (reference sequence). CDR3 region: CASSASGASSYEQYF. CDR3 sequence (DNA): TGTGCCAGTAGTGCCAGCGGGGCGAGCTCCTACGAGCAGTACTTC.

This clone came up a few times. J is TRBJ1-1 and V is TRBV6-5; a possible D gene is TRBD1 (5 bases). Germline loops: CDR1 MNHEY, CDR2 SVGAGI. The CDR3 is 14 amino acids. V was shortened by 6 bases and J by 6 bases, with 17 bases between the two germline ends. The CDR3 is CASRNRGGSPEAFF. In DNA form, the CDR3 reads TGTGCCAGCAGGAATCGGGGGGGGTCCCCTGAAGCTTTCTTT.

The CDR3 DNA reads TGTGCCAGCAGAGCGACAGGAAAGAACACTGAAGCTTTCTTT. Translation gives CASRATGKNTEAFF. The gene calls are TRBV6-1 and TRBJ1-1; a possible D gene is TRBD1 (6 bases). Trimming stripped 6 bases from V and 1 base from J, with 12 bases between. The CDR3 covers 14 residues. The germline gives CDR1 MNHNS, CDR2 SASEGT.